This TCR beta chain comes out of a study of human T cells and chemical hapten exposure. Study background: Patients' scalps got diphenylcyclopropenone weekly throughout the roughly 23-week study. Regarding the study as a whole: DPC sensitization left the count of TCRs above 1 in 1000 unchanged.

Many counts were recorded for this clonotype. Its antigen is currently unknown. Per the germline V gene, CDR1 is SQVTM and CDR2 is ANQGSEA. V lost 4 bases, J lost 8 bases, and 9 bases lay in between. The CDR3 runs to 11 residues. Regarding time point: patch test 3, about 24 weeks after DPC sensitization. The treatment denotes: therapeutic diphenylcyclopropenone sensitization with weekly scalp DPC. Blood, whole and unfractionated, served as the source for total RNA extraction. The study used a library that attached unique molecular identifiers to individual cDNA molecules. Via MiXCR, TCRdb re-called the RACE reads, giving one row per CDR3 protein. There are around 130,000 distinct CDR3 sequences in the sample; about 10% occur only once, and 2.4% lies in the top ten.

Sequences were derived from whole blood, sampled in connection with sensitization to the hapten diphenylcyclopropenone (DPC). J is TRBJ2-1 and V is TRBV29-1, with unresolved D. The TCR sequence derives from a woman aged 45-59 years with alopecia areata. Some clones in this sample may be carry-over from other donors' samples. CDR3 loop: CSVGHVDEQFF. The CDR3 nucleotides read TGCAGCGTTGGACACGTAGATGAGCAGTTCTTC.